Reported below is one T cell receptor (beta chain). Its antigen is undetermined. This record belongs to a study of immune cell composition in non-small cell lung cancer. General observations from the study: Tumour-associated clones >0.5% occurred in approximately 32% of adenocarcinomas, less than 80% of squamous. Tumour TCR-beta clonality showed no significant link to smoking pack-years. Dominant in vivo tumour-associated clones were not shown to share tumour-reactive sequences. Adenocarcinomas with higher top tumour-associated clone frequency had more reactive TILs.

Normal lung was sampled as far from the tumour as possible, at least 3 cm. The repertoire was sequenced with immunoSEQ multiplex PCR; TCRdb's copy has only in-frame clones and lacks some. This sample carries 950 to 1,300 clones, about three quarters of them seen once, and the ten largest clones take 15% to 20%. Material: non-adjacent lung tissue. This clonotype originated in a human donor with non-small cell lung cancer.

This CDR3 reads CASRPGTSVYNEQFF. The CDR3 bases are TGTGCCAGCAGACCGGGGACCTCCGTCTACAATGAGCAGTTCTTC. V usage is TRBV28 and J usage is TRBJ2-1; either TRBD1 or TRBD2 may fit D (5 bases each). Germline CDR1 MDHEN, CDR2 SYDVKM. The CDR3 extends over 15 amino acids. V was cut by 6 bases and J by 3 bases, with 15 bases left in between.